The rows below give T cell receptor beta chains drawn from one sample of a study of CD8 T cells in ankylosing spondylitis. TCRdb recomputed calls from the 5' RACE reads with MiXCR, one row per CDR3 protein. This table has 200,000 to 250,000 distinct CDR3 sequences, 8% to 11% appearing once. Sequenced input: blood, either unsorted or a sorted T cell fraction (not recorded which). These receptors came from a male donor with ankylosing spondylitis or in good health (not recorded which). Each CDR3 is given with its conserved first and last residue. D genes are given only for firm matches. Clone size appears in some rows only: once, few, many, or a class for an expanded clone.

v_call	j_call	clone_size	d_call	cdr3_aa	cdr3_nt
TRBV4-1	TRBJ2-5	many	.	CASSQGSAETQYF	TGCGCCAGCAGCCAAGGAAGCGCGGAGACCCAGTACTTC
TRBV5-1	TRBJ2-1	many	.	CASSVTGLDNEQFF	TGCGCCAGCAGCGTGACAGGTTTAGACAATGAGCAGTTCTTC
TRBV18	TRBJ2-7	many	.	CASSPRSGTGTYEQYF	TGTGCCAGCTCACCCCGTTCCGGGACGGGGACCTACGAGCAGTACTTC
TRBV2	TRBJ2-3	few	TRBD1	CASSPRDRVGDTQYF	TGTGCCAGCAGTCCCCGGGACAGGGTAGGAGATACGCAGTATTTT
TRBV27	TRBJ2-5	.	TRBD1	CASAQQGMRTQYF	TGTGCCAGCGCACAACAGGGGATGCGGACCCAGTACTTC
TRBV2	TRBJ2-1	many	.	CASTRDRSSYNEQFF	TGTGCCAGCACCAGAGACAGATCCTCCTACAATGAGCAGTTCTTC
TRBV12-3/TRBV12-4	TRBJ2-5	many	TRBD2	CASSSGLAGVSKETQYF	TGTGCCAGCAGTTCGGGACTAGCGGGGGTGTCCAAAGAGACCCAGTACTTC
TRBV7-6	TRBJ2-7	many	.	CASSPRLLNNNEQYF	TGTGCCAGCAGCCCCCGACTCCTGAACAACAACGAGCAGTACTTC
TRBV30	TRBJ1-1	few	TRBD1	CAWRTGFNTEAFF	TGTGCCTGGAGGACAGGGTTCAACACTGAAGCTTTCTTT
TRBV12-3/TRBV12-4	TRBJ2-4	many	.	CASSGYQAKNIQYF	TGTGCCAGCAGTGGTTACCAAGCCAAAAACATTCAGTACTTC
TRBV7-3	TRBJ2-1	many	.	CASSNRDGYNEQFF	TGTGCCAGCAGCAACCGGGACGGCTACAATGAGCAGTTCTTC
TRBV5-1	TRBJ2-3	many	TRBD2	CASRLGTSGSTDTQYF	TGCGCCAGCAGACTCGGGACTAGCGGTAGCACAGATACGCAGTATTTT
TRBV20-1	TRBJ2-6	few	.	CSASPSWFSSGANVLTF	TGCAGTGCTAGCCCCTCCTGGTTCAGCTCTGGGGCCAACGTCCTGACTTTC
TRBV5-6	TRBJ2-5	many	.	CASSPSVGGQETQYF	TGTGCCAGCAGCCCATCCGTCGGGGGTCAAGAGACCCAGTACTTC
TRBV5-6	TRBJ2-2	.	TRBD1	CASSFSRGTGELFF	TGTGCCAGCAGCTTCTCCAGGGGGACCGGGGAGCTGTTTTTT
TRBV6-5	TRBJ2-7	.	.	CASSLSTGSEYEQYF	TGTGCCAGCAGTCTCTCGACAGGATCCGAGTACGAGCAGTACTTC
TRBV21-1	TRBJ2-7	.	.	CASSKRTGYSSSSYEQYF	TGTGCCAGCAGCAAACGGACAGGGTACTCCTCTAGCTCCTACGAGCAGTACTTC
TRBV7-2	TRBJ1-4	many	TRBD1	CASSLHQGAGEKLFF	TGTGCCAGCAGCTTACATCAGGGGGCAGGTGAAAAACTGTTTTTT
TRBV29-1	TRBJ1-2	.	.	CSVEDWPLGLPNYGYTF	TGCAGCGTTGAAGATTGGCCCCTCGGGCTTCCGAACTATGGCTACACCTTC
TRBV5-1	TRBJ2-1	many	TRBD1	CASSRQGNEQFF	TGCGCCAGCAGCAGACAGGGAAATGAGCAGTTCTTC
TRBV5-1	TRBJ2-1	once	TRBD2	CASSRSSGVWNEQFF	TGCGCCAGCAGCAGATCTAGCGGGGTGTGGAATGAGCAGTTCTTC
TRBV11-2	TRBJ2-5	many	TRBD2	CASSRGGTETQYF	TGTGCCAGCAGTCGCGGGGGGACAGAGACCCAGTACTTC
TRBV6-1	TRBJ2-1	many	.	CASSDGGAGYEQFF	TGTGCCAGCAGTGATGGGGGGGCCGGCTATGAGCAGTTCTTC
TRBV3-1	TRBJ1-1	many	.	CASSQGAVTEAFF	TGTGCCAGCAGCCAAGGAGCCGTTACTGAAGCTTTCTTT
TRBV20-1	TRBJ1-2	many	.	CSARDWRQLYGYTF	TGCAGTGCTAGAGATTGGAGACAGCTCTATGGCTACACCTTC
TRBV9	TRBJ2-3	many	TRBD2	CASSGGLAGNTDTQYF	TGTGCCAGCAGCGGGGGACTAGCGGGGAACACAGATACGCAGTATTTT
TRBV7-2	TRBJ2-1	.	TRBD1	CASSRDRLGSYNKQFF	TGTGCCAGCAGCCGGGACAGACTGGGGTCCTACAATAAGCAGTTCTTC
TRBV20-1	TRBJ1-6	many	.	CSARRDRQDNSPLHF	TGCAGTGCTAGACGGGATCGGCAGGATAATTCACCCCTCCACTTT
TRBV20-1	TRBJ2-1	many	TRBD2	CSARFSGGTRYNEQFF	TGCAGTGCTAGGTTTAGCGGGGGGACTCGCTACAATGAGCAGTTCTTC
TRBV7-9	TRBJ1-1	.	.	CASSSPRGRLGTEAFF	TGTGCCAGCAGTTCTCCCAGGGGACGACTTGGGACTGAAGCTTTCTTT
TRBV3-1	TRBJ2-3	many	TRBD1	CASSQDLGQSTDTQYF	TGTGCCAGCAGCCAAGATCTGGGACAGAGCACAGATACGCAGTATTTT
TRBV12-3/TRBV12-4	TRBJ1-5	many	.	CASSFSSGNQPQHF	TGTGCCAGCAGTTTTTCATCGGGGAATCAGCCCCAGCATTTT
TRBV6-4	TRBJ2-1	many	.	CASSVDTLNEQFF	TGTGCCAGCAGCGTCGACACCCTCAATGAGCAGTTCTTC
TRBV2	TRBJ2-2	many	TRBD1	CASSDVLQGAHTGELFF	TGTGCCAGCAGTGATGTCTTACAGGGGGCTCACACCGGGGAGCTGTTTTTT
TRBV14	TRBJ1-4	many	.	CASSRLAGKEKLFF	TGTGCCAGCAGCCGGCTGGCAGGGAAAGAAAAACTGTTTTTT
TRBV10-3	TRBJ2-5	.	TRBD2	CATSTSGETQYF	TGTGCCACGTCGACTAGCGGGGAGACCCAGTACTTC
TRBV24-1	TRBJ2-3	many	TRBD1	CATNQGAGTDTQYF	TGTGCCACTAACCAGGGGGCGGGCACAGATACGCAGTATTTT
TRBV20-1	TRBJ2-7	many	.	CSARAGKSYEQYF	TGCAGTGCTAGAGCGGGAAAATCCTACGAGCAGTACTTC
TRBV12-3/TRBV12-4	TRBJ2-3	few	.	CASSFKGDTQYF	TGTGCCAGCAGTTTTAAAGGAGATACGCAGTATTTT
TRBV19	TRBJ2-6	few	.	CASSGNAGTPYLTGANVLTF	TGTGCCAGTAGTGGAAACGCCGGGACACCTTATCTAACTGGGGCCAACGTCCTGACTTTC
TRBV7-9	TRBJ1-4	.	.	CASSLAQDEKLFF	TGTGCCAGCAGCTTAGCACAGGATGAAAAACTGTTTTTT
TRBV12-3/TRBV12-4	TRBJ1-1	many	TRBD1	CASRQGAKYTEAFF	TGTGCCAGCAGACAGGGGGCGAAGTACACTGAAGCTTTCTTT
TRBV7-2	TRBJ2-2	many	TRBD2	CASRTIAGSGELFF	TGTGCCAGCAGGACGATAGCGGGGTCCGGGGAGCTGTTTTTT
TRBV20-1	TRBJ1-5	many	TRBD1	CSARRQGAEQPQHF	TGCAGTGCCCGACGACAGGGGGCAGAGCAGCCCCAGCATTTT
TRBV5-5	TRBJ2-1	many	.	CASSFYIQVGNEQFF	TGTGCCAGCAGCTTCTACATCCAGGTTGGCAATGAGCAGTTCTTC
TRBV5-1	TRBJ2-2	many	TRBD1	CASNPGQYNTGELFF	TGCGCCAGCAACCCGGGACAGTATAACACCGGGGAGCTGTTTTTT
TRBV20-1	TRBJ2-6	many	.	CSAIQATGANVLTF	TGCAGTGCCATACAGGCAACTGGGGCCAACGTCCTGACTTTC
TRBV12-3/TRBV12-4	TRBJ2-1	many	TRBD2	CASSPSGRSSYNEQFF	TGTGCCAGCAGTCCTAGCGGGCGGAGCTCCTACAATGAGCAGTTCTTC
TRBV7-9	TRBJ1-2	many	.	CASSSNYGYTF	TGTGCCAGCAGCTCCAACTATGGCTACACCTTC
TRBV2	TRBJ1-5	many	TRBD1	CASSRDSRNQPQHF	TGTGCCAGCAGTAGGGACAGTCGCAATCAGCCCCAGCATTTT
TRBV25-1	TRBJ2-6	few	.	CASSERWDSGANVLTF	TGTGCCAGCAGTGAACGGTGGGACTCTGGGGCCAACGTCCTGACTTTC
TRBV20-1	TRBJ2-1	many	TRBD1	CSARDRGFYNEQFF	TGCAGTGCTAGAGACAGGGGGTTTTACAATGAGCAGTTCTTC
TRBV6-2/TRBV6-3	TRBJ2-5	few	TRBD2	CASSYSGPLAGVRSAGTQYF	TGTGCCAGCAGTTACTCCGGGCCCTTAGCGGGGGTGAGATCCGCAGGGACCCAGTACTTC
TRBV20-1	TRBJ2-7	many	.	CSAAPTGTLSYEQYF	TGCAGTGCCGCTCCCACCGGGACACTATCCTACGAGCAGTACTTC
TRBV18	TRBJ1-2	many	.	CASSPDTGIYTF	TGTGCCAGCTCACCAGACACAGGGATCTACACCTTC
TRBV20-1	TRBJ2-1	.	.	CSARVVGGGTYNEQFF	TGCAGTGCTAGAGTGGTGGGGGGGGGCACCTACAATGAGCAGTTCTTC
TRBV5-1	TRBJ2-6	.	.	CASSLITSSGANVLTF	TGCGCCAGCAGCTTGATCACTTCCTCTGGGGCCAACGTCCTGACTTTC